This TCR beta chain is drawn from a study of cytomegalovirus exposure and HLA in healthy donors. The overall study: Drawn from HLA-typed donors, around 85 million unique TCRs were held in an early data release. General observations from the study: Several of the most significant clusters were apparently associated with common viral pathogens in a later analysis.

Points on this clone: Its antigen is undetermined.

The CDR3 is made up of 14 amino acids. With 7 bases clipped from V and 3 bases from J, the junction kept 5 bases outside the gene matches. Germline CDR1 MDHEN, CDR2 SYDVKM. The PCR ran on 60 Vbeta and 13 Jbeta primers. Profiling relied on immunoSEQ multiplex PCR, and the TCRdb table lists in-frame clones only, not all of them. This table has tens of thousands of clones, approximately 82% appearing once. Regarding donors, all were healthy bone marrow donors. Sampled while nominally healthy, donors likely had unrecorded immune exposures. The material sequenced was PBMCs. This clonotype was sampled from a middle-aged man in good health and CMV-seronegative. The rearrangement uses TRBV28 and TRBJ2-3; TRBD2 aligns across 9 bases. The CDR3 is CASISSGVTDTQYF. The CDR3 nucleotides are TGTGCCAGCATCTCTAGCGGGGTAACAGATACGCAGTATTTT.